The rows below give T cell receptor beta chains drawn from one sample of a study of blood T cell repertoires in COVID-19. Profiling relied on immunoSEQ multiplex PCR, and the TCRdb table lists in-frame clones only, not all of them. Of some 140,000 clones in the sample, 70% to 80% were seen once. The sequencing sample was made of peripheral blood. The receptors were gathered from a man between 60 and 75 years old with acute or convalescent COVID-19. CDR3s include the opening cysteine and the closing phenylalanine or tryptophan. Fields, in order: clone size, D gene, V gene, J gene, CDR3 DNA, CDR3 protein. The D gene is left open where the match is weak. Clone size is not always given. Where it is, it says once, few, many or a class for expanded clones.

size: -; D: TRBD2; V: TRBV9; J: TRBJ2-5; DNA: TGTGCCAGCAGCGTAGAGGGCGGGAGGAGGGTAGAGACCCAGTACTTC; CDR3: CASSVEGGRRVETQYF
size: -; D: TRBD2; V: TRBV28; J: TRBJ2-1; DNA: TGTGCCAGCAGTCCAGCGGGAGTCCCCTACAATGAGCAGTTCTTC; CDR3: CASSPAGVPYNEQFF
size: -; D: TRBD2; V: TRBV5-8; J: TRBJ2-2; DNA: TGTGCCAGCAGCTTTACAAGACTAGCGGGAGTACCCGGGGAGCTGTTTTTT; CDR3: CASSFTRLAGVPGELFF
size: -; D: TRBD1; V: TRBV10-3; J: TRBJ1-2; DNA: TGTGCCATCAGTTCCGGACAGGGCAACTATGGCTACACCTTC; CDR3: CAISSGQGNYGYTF
size: -; D: TRBD1; V: TRBV28; J: TRBJ1-2; DNA: TGTGCCAGCGGCGACAGGGTCTATGGCTACACCTTC; CDR3: CASGDRVYGYTF
size: few; D: -; V: TRBV15; J: TRBJ1-1; DNA: TGTGCCACCAGCAGAGATGCCGGGTCTGAAGCTTTCTTT; CDR3: CATSRDAGSEAFF
size: many; D: -; V: TRBV2; J: TRBJ2-2; DNA: TGTGCCAGCAGTCCAACCGGGACCAAGGGGGTCGGGGAGCTGTTTTTT; CDR3: CASSPTGTKGVGELFF
size: -; D: -; V: TRBV4-1; J: TRBJ1-5; DNA: TGCGCCAGCAGCCAAGAAGTCCGGCAAGGAGGCAATCAGCCCCAGCATTTT; CDR3: CASSQEVRQGGNQPQHF
size: few; D: -; V: TRBV19; J: TRBJ2-6; DNA: TGTGCCAGTAGTTCCCCTAGTCTTTCTGGGGCCAACGTCCTGACTTTC; CDR3: CASSSPSLSGANVLTF
size: -; D: TRBD1; V: TRBV10-3; J: TRBJ1-1; DNA: TGTGCCATCAGTGAGTCGGGACAGGGCAACACTGAAGCTTTCTTT; CDR3: CAISESGQGNTEAFF
size: -; D: TRBD1; V: TRBV29-1; J: TRBJ1-1; DNA: TGCAGCGTTGAAGAGTCAGGGGGCACCACTGAAGCTTTCTTT; CDR3: CSVEESGGTTEAFF
size: -; D: -; V: TRBV4-2; J: TRBJ2-7; DNA: TGTGCCAGCAGCCAAACTACCGTTCCCCACGAGCAGTACTTC; CDR3: CASSQTTVPHEQYF
size: few; D: TRBD1; V: TRBV19; J: TRBJ1-6; DNA: TGTGCCACCGGACAGGGGAATTCACCCCTCCACTTT; CDR3: CATGQGNSPLHF
size: -; D: TRBD2; V: TRBV7-3; J: TRBJ2-3; DNA: TGTGCCAGCAGCTTAAGGGCGGGAGGAGGGAGAGATACGCAGTATTTT; CDR3: CASSLRAGGGRDTQYF
size: -; D: TRBD2; V: TRBV11-3; J: TRBJ2-1; DNA: TGTGCCAGCAGCTTGGGGGGCCTAGCGGGAATCTATGAGCAGTTCTTC; CDR3: CASSLGGLAGIYEQFF
size: few; D: -; V: TRBV7-9; J: TRBJ2-1; DNA: TGTGCCAGCAGCTATCCATGGCGGGACGGCGGGGATGAGCAGTTCTTC; CDR3: CASSYPWRDGGDEQFF
size: -; D: -; V: TRBV10-3; J: TRBJ1-5; DNA: TGTGCCATCAGTGAGTCGGGCAGATTCAATCAGCCCCAGCATTTT; CDR3: CAISESGRFNQPQHF